This paragraph reports one TCR beta chain. Its matching antigen is unknown. Some clones are missing from TCRdb's copy, which holds only in-frame ones; the method was immunoSEQ multiplex PCR. The repertoire holds thousands of clones, with approximately 64% as singletons. CDR3 length: 18 residues. Germline V gene lookup returns CDR1 MDHEN and CDR2 SYDVKM. Trimming pared 3 bases from V and 0 bases from J, leaving 17 bases between. The data derive from a study of CD8 T cell repertoires and HIV-1 epitope variants. About the research overall: Control wells had CMV/EBV/flu peptides, negative Ebola AY9, or no peptide. Tested: three Gag epitope families, Nef HW9 and YT9.

Study-wide points: About five clonotypes recognized Nef KF9, one HW9, none TAALDMSHF.

The source material was cultured CD8+ T cells derived from PBMCs. The chain employs TRBV28 and TRBJ1-4, with D unresolved. This clonotype was sampled from a male donor with HIV. This chain's CDR3 is CASSLSVSEDATNEKLFF. Written as DNA, the CDR3 is TGTGCCAGCAGTTTGTCAGTTTCTGAGGATGCAACTAATGAAAAACTGTTTTTT.